The clone carrying this T cell receptor (beta chain) was counted ten times or more. This sample was taken from a study of CDR3 diversity in severe acne. TCRdb used MiXCR to reprocess the PCR reads, holding one entry per CDR3 protein. The top ten clones hold 10% of a sample with some 84,000 distinct CDR3 sequences, 45% to 55% of them seen once. Sequenced input: blood. This TCR was sampled from a male donor in good health, serving as a control.

The CDR3 nucleotides are TGTGCCAGCAACCTCGGACAGGCCGGTAGTGGAGCTTTCTTT. This gives the protein CASNLGQAGSGAFF. This chain links TRBV11-1 with TRBJ1-1, with 7 bases aligning to TRBD1. This CDR3 spans 14 amino acids. V shed 7 bases and J 10 bases; nucleotides not matched to a gene: 15. The germline V gene has CDR1 SGHAT and CDR2 FQDESV (reference sequence).